The clone carrying this TCR beta chain was seen once. The target antigen is unknown. The data were taken from a study of cytomegalovirus exposure and HLA in healthy donors. Study as a whole: Unique TCRs numbering roughly 80 million, obtained from HLA-typed donors, made up an early data release. Broader study findings: Evidence from a later analysis indicated that most CMV-associated TCR beta chains looked HLA-restricted. When analyzed later, a missense DCLRE1C variant was found to be linked to TCR beta V- and J-gene trimming. Investigators reported over 150 TCR beta chains as tied to cytomegalovirus.

The PCR was carried out with 60 Vbeta primers and 13 Jbeta primers. Sequencing used immunoSEQ multiplex PCR; TCRdb keeps in-frame clones, though not all of them. The table lists some 120,000 clones, 81% of them singletons. The V gene end was trimmed by 5 bases and the J gene end by 3 bases; junction bases not matched to a gene: 6. The CDR3 is 14 residues long. In germline, CDR1 is SEHNR, CDR2 FQNEAQ (reference sequence). The chain employs TRBV7-9 and TRBJ2-7; 8 bases agree with TRBD1. The material sequenced was PBMCs. This sequence was found in a young man in good health and CMV-seronegative. Here the CDR3 reads CASSPQQGDYEQYF. The CDR3 DNA reads as TGTGCCAGCAGCCCCCAACAGGGGGACTACGAGCAGTACTTC. Full variable domain (outside the CDR3, taken from reference TRBV7-9 and TRBJ2-7): DTGVSQNPRHKITKRGQNVTFRCDPISEHNRLYWYRQTLGQGPEFLTYFQNEAQLEKSRLLSDRFSAERPKGSFSTLEIQRTEQGDSAMYLCASSPQQGDYEQYFGPGTRLTVT.